This T cell receptor (beta chain) was captured by sequencing in a study of blood T cell repertoires in COVID-19. Trimming removed 6 bases at V and 1 base at J, with 6 bases between. CDR1 and CDR2 (germline): DFQATT, SNEGSKA (reference sequence). This CDR3 contains 11 residues. Per the authors' pipeline: Amplification with reference gene primers provided the estimates of nucleated cell counts. Profiled with immunoSEQ multiplex PCR; TCRdb holds only in-frame clones, not every one. The V and J calls and the clone size are those of that table, but D and trimming were determined from the DNA. The sample has about 100,000 clones; roughly nine tenths are singletons.

The TCR was taken from a man aged 50 to 60 with active COVID-19. The sequenced sample was peripheral blood. The chain recombines TRBV20-1 with TRBJ1-1; D remains ambiguous. The CDR3 loop reads CSAPQNTEAFF. The CDR3 DNA reads TGCAGTGCCCCCCAGAACACTGAAGCTTTCTTT.